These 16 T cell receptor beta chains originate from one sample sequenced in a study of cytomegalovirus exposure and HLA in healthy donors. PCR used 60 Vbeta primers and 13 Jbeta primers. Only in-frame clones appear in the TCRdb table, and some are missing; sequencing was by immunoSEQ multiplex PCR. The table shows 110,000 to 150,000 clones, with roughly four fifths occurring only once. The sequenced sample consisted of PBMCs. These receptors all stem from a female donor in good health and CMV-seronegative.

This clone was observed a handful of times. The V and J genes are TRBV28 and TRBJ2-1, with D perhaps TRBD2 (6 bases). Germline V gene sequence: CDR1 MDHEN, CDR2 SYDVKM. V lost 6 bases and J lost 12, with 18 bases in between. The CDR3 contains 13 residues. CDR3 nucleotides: TGTGCCAGCAGCCCAGCTGCGGGAAGGTCGCAGTTCTTC. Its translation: CASSPAAGRSQFF.

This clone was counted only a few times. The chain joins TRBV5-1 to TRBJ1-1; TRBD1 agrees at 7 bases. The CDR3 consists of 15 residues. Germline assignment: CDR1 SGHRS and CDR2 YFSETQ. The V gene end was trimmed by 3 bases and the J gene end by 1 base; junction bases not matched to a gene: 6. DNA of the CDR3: TGCGCCAGCAGCTCCCGGACAGGTGAGAACACTGAAGCTTTCTTT. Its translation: CASSSRTGENTEAFF.

CDR3 protein: CASSPQSGTYNEQFF. The CDR3 DNA reads TGTGCCAGCAGCCCCCAAAGCGGAACCTACAATGAGCAGTTCTTC. The chain uses TRBV11-3 and TRBJ2-1, with D possibly being TRBD2 (5 bases). Between the trimmed V and J ends, which lost 5 bases and 2 bases, there was a span of 13 bases. CDR3 length equals 15 residues. Germline values: CDR1 SGHNT, CDR2 YENEEA.

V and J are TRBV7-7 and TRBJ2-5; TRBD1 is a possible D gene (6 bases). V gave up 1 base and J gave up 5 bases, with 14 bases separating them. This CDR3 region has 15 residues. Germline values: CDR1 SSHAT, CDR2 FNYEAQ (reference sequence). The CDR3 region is CASSLVQGRGETQYF. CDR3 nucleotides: TGTGCCAGCAGCTTAGTGCAGGGGCGCGGTGAGACCCAGTACTTC.

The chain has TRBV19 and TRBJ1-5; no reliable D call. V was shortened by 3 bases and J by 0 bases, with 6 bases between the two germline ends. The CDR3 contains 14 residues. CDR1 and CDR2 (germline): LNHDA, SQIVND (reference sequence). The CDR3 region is CASSILDSNQPQHF. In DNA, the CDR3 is TGTGCCAGTAGTATTTTAGATAGCAATCAGCCCCAGCATTTT.

In nucleotides, the CDR3 is TGTGCCAGCAAGCGGACAGTCTACGAGCAGTACTTC. This gives the protein CASKRTVYEQYF. This chain connects TRBV2 to TRBJ2-7, with D possibly being TRBD1 (6 bases). The V gene's germline CDR1 is SNHLY and CDR2 FYNNEI. The V gene lost 7 bases and the J gene lost 3 bases, with 10 bases spanning the gap. This CDR3 has 12 residues.

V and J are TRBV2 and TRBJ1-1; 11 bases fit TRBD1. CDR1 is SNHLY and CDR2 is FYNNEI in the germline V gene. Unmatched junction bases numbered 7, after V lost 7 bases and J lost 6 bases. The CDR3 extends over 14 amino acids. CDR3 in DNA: TGTGCCAGCATTCGGACAGGGGGCATAGCTGAAGCTTTCTTT. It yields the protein CASIRTGGIAEAFF.

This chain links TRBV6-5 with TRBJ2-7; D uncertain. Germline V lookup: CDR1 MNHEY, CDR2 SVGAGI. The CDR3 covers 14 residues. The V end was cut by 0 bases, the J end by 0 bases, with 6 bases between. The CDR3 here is CASSYSQNSYEQYF. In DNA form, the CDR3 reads TGTGCCAGCAGTTACTCACAGAACTCCTACGAGCAGTACTTC.

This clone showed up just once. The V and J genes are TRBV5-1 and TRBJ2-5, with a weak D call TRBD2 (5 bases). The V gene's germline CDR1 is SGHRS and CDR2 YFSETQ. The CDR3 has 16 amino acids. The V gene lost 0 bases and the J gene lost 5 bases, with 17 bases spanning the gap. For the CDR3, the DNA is TGCGCCAGCAGCTTGGCACGGGGATTTTATGGGGAGACCCAGTACTTC. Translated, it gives CASSLARGFYGETQYF.

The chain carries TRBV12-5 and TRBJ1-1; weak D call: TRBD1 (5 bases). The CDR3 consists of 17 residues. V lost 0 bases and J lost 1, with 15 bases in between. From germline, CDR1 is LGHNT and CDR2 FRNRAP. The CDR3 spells CASGLVPGPLSNTEAFF. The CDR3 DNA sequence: TGTGCTAGTGGTTTGGTCCCAGGGCCTCTTTCGAACACTGAAGCTTTCTTT.

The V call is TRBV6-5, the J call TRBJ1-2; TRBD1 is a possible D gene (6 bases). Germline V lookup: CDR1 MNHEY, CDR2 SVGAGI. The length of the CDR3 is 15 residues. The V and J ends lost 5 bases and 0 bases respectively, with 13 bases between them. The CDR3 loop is CASSTEDSSNYGYTF. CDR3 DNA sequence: TGTGCCAGCAGTACAGAGGACAGCTCTAACTATGGCTACACCTTC.

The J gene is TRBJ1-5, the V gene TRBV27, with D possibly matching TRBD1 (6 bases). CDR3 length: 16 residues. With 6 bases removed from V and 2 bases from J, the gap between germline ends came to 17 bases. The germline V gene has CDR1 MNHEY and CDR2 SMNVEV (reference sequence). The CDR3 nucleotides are TGTGCCAGCAGCCTCATGGGGGCGTCGGGCAATCAGCCCCAGCATTTT. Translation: CASSLMGASGNQPQHF.

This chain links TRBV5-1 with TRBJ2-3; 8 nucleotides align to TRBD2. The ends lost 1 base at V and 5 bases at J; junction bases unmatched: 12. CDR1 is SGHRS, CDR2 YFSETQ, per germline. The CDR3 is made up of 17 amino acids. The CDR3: CASSLSTTSASGDTQYF. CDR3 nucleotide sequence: TGCGCCAGCAGCTTGAGTACGACTAGCGCGAGCGGAGATACGCAGTATTTT.

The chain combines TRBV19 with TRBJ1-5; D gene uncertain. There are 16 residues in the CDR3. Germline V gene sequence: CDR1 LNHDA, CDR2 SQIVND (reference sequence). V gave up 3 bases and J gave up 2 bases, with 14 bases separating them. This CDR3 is CASSMVPPGGNQPQHF. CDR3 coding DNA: TGTGCCAGTAGTATGGTGCCCCCCGGGGGCAATCAGCCCCAGCATTTT.

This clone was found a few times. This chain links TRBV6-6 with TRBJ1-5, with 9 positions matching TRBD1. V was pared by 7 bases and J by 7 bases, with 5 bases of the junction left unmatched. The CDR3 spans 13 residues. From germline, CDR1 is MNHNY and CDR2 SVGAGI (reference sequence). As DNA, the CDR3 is TGTGCCAGCATTCGGACAGGGGTCCAGCCCCAGCATTTT. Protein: CASIRTGVQPQHF.

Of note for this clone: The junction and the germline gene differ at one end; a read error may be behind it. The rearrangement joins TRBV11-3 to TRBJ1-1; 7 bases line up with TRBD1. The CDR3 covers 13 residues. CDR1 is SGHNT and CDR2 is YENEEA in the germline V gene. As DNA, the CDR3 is TGTGCCGGCAGCTTAAGGGACAGCACTGAAGCTTTCTTT. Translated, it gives CAGSLRDSTEAFF. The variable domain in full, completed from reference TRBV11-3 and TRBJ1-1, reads EAGVVQSPRYKIIEKKQPVAFWCNPISGHNTLYWYLQNLGQGPELLIRYENEEAVDDSQLPKDRFSAERLKGVDSTLKIQPAELGDSAVYLCAGSLRDSTEAFFGQGTRLTVV.